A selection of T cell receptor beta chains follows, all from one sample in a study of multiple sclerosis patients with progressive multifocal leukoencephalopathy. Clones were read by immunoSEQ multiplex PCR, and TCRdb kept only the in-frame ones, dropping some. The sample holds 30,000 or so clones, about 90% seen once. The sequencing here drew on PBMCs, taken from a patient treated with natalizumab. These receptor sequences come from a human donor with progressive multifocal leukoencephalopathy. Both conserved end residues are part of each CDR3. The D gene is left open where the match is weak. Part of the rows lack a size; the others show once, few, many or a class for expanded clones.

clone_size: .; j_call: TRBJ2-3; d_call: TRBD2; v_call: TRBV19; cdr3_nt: TGTGCCAGTAGTATCGGGAGGGCCGGGGATACGCAGTATTTT; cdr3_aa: CASSIGRAGDTQYF
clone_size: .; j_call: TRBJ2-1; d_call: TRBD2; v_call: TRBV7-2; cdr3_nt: TGTGCCAGCGGACCCATATCGCGGGAGTATGAGCAGTTCTTC; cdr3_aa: CASGPISREYEQFF
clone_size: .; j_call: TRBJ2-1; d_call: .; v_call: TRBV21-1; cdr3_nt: TGTGCCAGCAGCAGAAAGGTACGGAGTGGCTCCTACAATGAGCAGTTCTTC; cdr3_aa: CASSRKVRSGSYNEQFF
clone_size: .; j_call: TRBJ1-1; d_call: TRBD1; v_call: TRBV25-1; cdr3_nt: TGTGCCAGCAGCCAGGGGGCGAGCACTGAAGCTTTCTTT; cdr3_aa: CASSQGASTEAFF
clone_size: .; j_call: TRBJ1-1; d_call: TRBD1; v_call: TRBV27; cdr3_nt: TGTGCCAGCAGTCGCCTACAGGGGGCCTCGGAAGCTTTCTTT; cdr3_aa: CASSRLQGASEAFF
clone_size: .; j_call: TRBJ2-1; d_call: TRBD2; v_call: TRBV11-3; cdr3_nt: TGTGCCAGCAGCTTGTCTACTAGCGGAGGAAGCTCCTACAATGAGCAGTTCTTC; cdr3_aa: CASSLSTSGGSSYNEQFF
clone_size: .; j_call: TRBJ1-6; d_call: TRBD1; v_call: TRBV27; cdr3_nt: TGTGCCAGCAGTGGACGGACAGGGGGTCGGTATAATTCACCCCTCCACTTT; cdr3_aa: CASSGRTGGRYNSPLHF
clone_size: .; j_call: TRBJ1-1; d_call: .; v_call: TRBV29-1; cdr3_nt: TGCAGCGCCGCGGGGAGCGGCACTGAAGCTTTCTTT; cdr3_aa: CSAAGSGTEAFF
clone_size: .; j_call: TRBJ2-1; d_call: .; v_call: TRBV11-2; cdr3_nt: TGTGCCAGCAGCTTAGGCTCCTACAATGAGCAGTTCTTC; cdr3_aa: CASSLGSYNEQFF
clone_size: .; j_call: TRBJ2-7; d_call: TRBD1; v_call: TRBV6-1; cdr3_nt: TGTGCCAGCAGTGCAGCAGGGGGCGGGTCCGAGCAGTACTTC; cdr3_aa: CASSAAGGGSEQYF
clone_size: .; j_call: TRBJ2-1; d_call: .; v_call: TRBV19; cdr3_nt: TGTGCCAGTAGTCGGGGGCCCTACAATGAGCAGTTCTTC; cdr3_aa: CASSRGPYNEQFF
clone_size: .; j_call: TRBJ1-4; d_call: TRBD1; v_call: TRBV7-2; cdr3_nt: TGTGCCAGCAGCTTCGCTGGGACAGCCCCCCCTGAAAAACTGTTTTTT; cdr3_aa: CASSFAGTAPPEKLFF
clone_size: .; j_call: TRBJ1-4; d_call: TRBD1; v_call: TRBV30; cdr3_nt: TGTGCCTGGAGGACACAGGGGCGACTGAGACGGGAAAAACTGTTTTTT; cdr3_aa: CAWRTQGRLRREKLFF
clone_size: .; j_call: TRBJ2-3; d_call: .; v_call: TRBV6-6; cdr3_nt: TGTGCCAGCAGTTACCTCGGCGGGATAACAGATACGCAGTATTTT; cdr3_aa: CASSYLGGITDTQYF
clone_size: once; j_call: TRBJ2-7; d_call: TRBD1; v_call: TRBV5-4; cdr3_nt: TGTGCCAGCACAACCCGGGACAGGGCGGCCTACGAGCAGTACTTC; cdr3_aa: CASTTRDRAAYEQYF
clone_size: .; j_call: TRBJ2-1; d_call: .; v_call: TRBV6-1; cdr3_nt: TGTGCCAGCAGTGAAGCGTGGGGGAATGAGCAGTTCTTC; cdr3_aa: CASSEAWGNEQFF
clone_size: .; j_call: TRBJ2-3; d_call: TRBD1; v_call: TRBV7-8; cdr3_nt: TGTGCCAGCAGCTACGGACAGGGCCTCGGAGATACGCAGTATTTT; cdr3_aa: CASSYGQGLGDTQYF
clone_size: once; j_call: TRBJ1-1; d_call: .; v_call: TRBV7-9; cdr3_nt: TGTGCCAGCAGCCTCTCCAGGGGAACTGAAGCTTTCTTT; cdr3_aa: CASSLSRGTEAFF
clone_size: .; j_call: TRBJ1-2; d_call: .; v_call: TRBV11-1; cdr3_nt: TGTGCCAGCAGCCCAGCGGGGAATGGCTACACCTTC; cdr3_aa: CASSPAGNGYTF
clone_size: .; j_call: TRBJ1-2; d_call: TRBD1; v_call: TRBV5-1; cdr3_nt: TGCGCCAGCAGCTTCCTTGGACAGGGGGCCAATGGCTACACCTTC; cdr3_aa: CASSFLGQGANGYTF
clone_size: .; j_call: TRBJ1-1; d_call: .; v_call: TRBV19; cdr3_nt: TGTGCCAGTAGTATTCGGTCGGGGTACACTGAAGCTTTCTTT; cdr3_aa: CASSIRSGYTEAFF
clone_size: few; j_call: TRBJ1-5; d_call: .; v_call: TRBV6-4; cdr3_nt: TGTGCCAGCAGTCAGGATAGCAATCAGCCCCAGCATTTT; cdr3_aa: CASSQDSNQPQHF
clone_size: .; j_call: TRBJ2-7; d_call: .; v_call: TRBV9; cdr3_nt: TGTGCCAGCAGCGTAATCTCATGTGAGGACGAGCAGTACTTC; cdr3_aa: CASSVISCEDEQYF
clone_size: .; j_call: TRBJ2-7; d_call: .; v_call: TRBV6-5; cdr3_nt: TGTGCCAGCAGTTACTCCGATTCCTACGAGCAGTACTTC; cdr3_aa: CASSYSDSYEQYF
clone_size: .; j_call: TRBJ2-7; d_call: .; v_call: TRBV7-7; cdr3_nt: TGTGCCAGCAGCAGTGAAGGGTCCCACGAGCAGTACTTC; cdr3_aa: CASSSEGSHEQYF
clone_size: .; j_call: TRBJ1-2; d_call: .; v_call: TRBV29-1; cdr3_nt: TGCAGCGTTAGACATTCCTCCTATGGCTACACCTTC; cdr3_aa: CSVRHSSYGYTF
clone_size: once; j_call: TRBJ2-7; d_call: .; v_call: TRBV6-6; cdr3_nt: TGTGCCAGCAGTTTCCCCCGGGGGGCGGGCTACGAGCAGTACTTC; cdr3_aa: CASSFPRGAGYEQYF
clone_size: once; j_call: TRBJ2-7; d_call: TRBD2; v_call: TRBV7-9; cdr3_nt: TGTGCCAGCAGCCGAGCTAGCGGGAGGGTCTACGAGCAGTACTTC; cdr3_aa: CASSRASGRVYEQYF
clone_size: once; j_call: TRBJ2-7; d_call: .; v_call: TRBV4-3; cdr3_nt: TGCGCCAGCAGCCAAGATACGCGGGTCCACGAGCAGTACTTC; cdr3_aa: CASSQDTRVHEQYF
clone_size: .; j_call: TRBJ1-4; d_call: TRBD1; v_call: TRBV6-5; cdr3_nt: TGTGCCAGCAGTGTTGGGACAGCCACCGGTGAAAAACTGTTTTTT; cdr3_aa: CASSVGTATGEKLFF
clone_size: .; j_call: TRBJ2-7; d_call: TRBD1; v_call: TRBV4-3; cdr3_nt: TGCGCCAGCAGCCAAGATAGGGTACAGGGGCTCTACGAGCAGTACTTC; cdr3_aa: CASSQDRVQGLYEQYF
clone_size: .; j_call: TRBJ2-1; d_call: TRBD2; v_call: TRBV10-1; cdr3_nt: TGCGCCAGCAGCGGCGGGAGCTCCTACAATGAGCAGTTCTTC; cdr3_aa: CASSGGSSYNEQFF
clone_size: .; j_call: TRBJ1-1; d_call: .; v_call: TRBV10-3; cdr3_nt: TGTGCCATCAGTGAGTCGACAGTTTTAAACACTGAAGCTTTCTTT; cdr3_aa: CAISESTVLNTEAFF
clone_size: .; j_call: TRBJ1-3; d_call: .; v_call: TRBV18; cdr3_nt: TGTGCCAGCTCACCACCATACGCGAACTCTGGAAACACCATATATTTT; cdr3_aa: CASSPPYANSGNTIYF
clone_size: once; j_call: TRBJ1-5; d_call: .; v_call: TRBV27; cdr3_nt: TGTGCCAGCAGTTTATATCAGGGTGACCATTATAGCAATCAGCCCCAGCATTTT; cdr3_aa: CASSLYQGDHYSNQPQHF
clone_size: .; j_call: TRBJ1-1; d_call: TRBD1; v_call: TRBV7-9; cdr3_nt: TGTGCCAGCAGCGAACTCCGACAGGGGGAAGCTTTCTTT; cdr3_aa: CASSELRQGEAFF
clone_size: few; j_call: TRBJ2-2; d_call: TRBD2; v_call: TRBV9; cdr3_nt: TGTGCCAGCAGCGCCCATGGGGGGGAAACCGGGGAGCTGTTTTTT; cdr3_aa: CASSAHGGETGELFF
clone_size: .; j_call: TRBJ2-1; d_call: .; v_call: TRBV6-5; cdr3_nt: TGTGCCAGCAGATGGGGACTTGACAATGAGCAGTTCTTC; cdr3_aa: CASRWGLDNEQFF
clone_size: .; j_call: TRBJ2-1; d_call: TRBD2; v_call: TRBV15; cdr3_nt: TGTGCCACCAGCAGAGATGGTGGTAGCGGGAGAGGGCGGCAGTTCTTC; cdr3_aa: CATSRDGGSGRGRQFF
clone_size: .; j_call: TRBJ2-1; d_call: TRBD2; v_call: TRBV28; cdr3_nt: TGTGCCAGCAGTTTAAGCGGGAGGGGGTCCTACAATGAGCAGTTCTTC; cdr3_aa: CASSLSGRGSYNEQFF
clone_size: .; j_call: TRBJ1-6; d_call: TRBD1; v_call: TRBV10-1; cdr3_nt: TGCGCCAGCACGAGGAGGGGGCCGGGTAATTCACCCCTCCACTTT; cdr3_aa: CASTRRGPGNSPLHF
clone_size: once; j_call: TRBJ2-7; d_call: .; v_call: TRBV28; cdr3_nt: TGTGCCAGCAGTTCCTTGGGGGAAGGCTACGAGCAGTACTTC; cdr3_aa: CASSSLGEGYEQYF
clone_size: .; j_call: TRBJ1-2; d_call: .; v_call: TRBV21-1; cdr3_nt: TGTGCCAGCAGCAAAGAGTCTGGGGGCTGGGACTATGGCTACACCTTC; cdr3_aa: CASSKESGGWDYGYTF
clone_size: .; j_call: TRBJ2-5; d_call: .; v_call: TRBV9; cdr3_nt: TGTGCCAGCAGCGTAGGTCCAGGATCCCAAGAGACCCAGTACTTC; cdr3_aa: CASSVGPGSQETQYF
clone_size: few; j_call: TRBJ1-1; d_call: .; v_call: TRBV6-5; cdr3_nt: TGTGCCAGCAGTTACAGAACTGAAGCTTTCTTT; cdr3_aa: CASSYRTEAFF
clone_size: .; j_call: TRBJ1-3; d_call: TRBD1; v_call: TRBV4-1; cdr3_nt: TGCGCCAGCAGCACTACCACCGGGACAGGGGGCGCGGGGGGAAACACCATATATTTT; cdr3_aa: CASSTTTGTGGAGGNTIYF
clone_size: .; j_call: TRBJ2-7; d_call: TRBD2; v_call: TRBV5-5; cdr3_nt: TGTGCCAGCAGCTTTCGGACTAGCCGAGCCTACGAGCAGTACTTC; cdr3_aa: CASSFRTSRAYEQYF
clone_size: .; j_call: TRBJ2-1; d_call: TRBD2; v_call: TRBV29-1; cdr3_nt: TGCAGCGTCCTCGGGACTAGCGGGGACCCGGAGTTCTTC; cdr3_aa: CSVLGTSGDPEFF
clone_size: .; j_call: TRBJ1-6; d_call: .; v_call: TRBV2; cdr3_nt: TGTGCCAGCAGGGCCGCGGGGTACGATAATTCACCCCTCCACTTT; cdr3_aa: CASRAAGYDNSPLHF
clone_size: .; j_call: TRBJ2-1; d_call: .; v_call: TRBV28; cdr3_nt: TGTGCCAGCAGCGGGATGCATGAGCAGTTCTTC; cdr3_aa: CASSGMHEQFF
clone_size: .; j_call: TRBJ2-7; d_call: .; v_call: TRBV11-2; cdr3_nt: TGTGCCAGCAGCCTAACAGGGTACGAGCAGTACTTC; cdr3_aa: CASSLTGYEQYF
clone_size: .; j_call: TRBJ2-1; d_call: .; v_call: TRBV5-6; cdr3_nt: TGTGCCAGCAGCCAGCTTAGGGAGCAGTTCTTC; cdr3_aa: CASSQLREQFF
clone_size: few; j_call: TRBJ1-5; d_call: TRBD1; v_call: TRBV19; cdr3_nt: TGTGCCAGTAGTGTAGGACAGGGGGCTGGGCAGCCCCAGCATTTT; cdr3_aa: CASSVGQGAGQPQHF
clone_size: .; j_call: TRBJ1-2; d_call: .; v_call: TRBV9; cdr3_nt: TGTGCCAGCAGCGTACGGATCGACTATGGCTACACCTTC; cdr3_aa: CASSVRIDYGYTF
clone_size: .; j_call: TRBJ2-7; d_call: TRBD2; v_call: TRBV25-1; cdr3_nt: TGTGCCAGCAGTGATGTAGCGGGAGAAAGGAACTACGAGCAGTACTTC; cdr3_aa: CASSDVAGERNYEQYF
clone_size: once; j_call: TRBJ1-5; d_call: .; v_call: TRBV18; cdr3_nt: TGTGCCAGCTCCCAAACAGGTGGAGGGCCCCAGCATTTT; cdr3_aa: CASSQTGGGPQHF
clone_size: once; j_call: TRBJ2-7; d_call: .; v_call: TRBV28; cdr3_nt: TGTGCCAGCAGTCCAGCGGGACAAGGGCAAGAGCAGTACTTC; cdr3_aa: CASSPAGQGQEQYF
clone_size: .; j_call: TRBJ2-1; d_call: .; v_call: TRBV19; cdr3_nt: TGTGCCAGTAGCGTACTGGGAAGCGATGAGCAGTTCTTC; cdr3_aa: CASSVLGSDEQFF
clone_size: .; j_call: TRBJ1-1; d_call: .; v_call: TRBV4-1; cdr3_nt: TGCGCCAGCAGGGGGGGGGACACTGAAGCTTTCTTT; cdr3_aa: CASRGGDTEAFF
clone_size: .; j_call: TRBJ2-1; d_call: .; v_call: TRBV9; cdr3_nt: TGTGCCAGCAGCGTAGACATGAATGAGCAGTTCTTC; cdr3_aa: CASSVDMNEQFF